This T cell receptor (beta chain) is from a study of blood T cell repertoires in COVID-19. At the level of the study: Acute and convalescent COVID-19 specimens originated in the United States, Italy and Spain. PBMCs, B-cell-depleted T cells, or T cells provided the cDNA or gDNA that made up the material.

Two negative PCRs, clearance, or symptom resolution characterized the recovered Cohort 3 donors. Only in-frame clones appear in the TCRdb table, and some are missing; sequencing was by immunoSEQ multiplex PCR. The sample yields about 180,000 clones, over 75% seen once. The CDR3 loop spans 14 amino acids. Trimming shortened V by 2 bases and J by 6 bases, and 13 bases separated the two germline ends. Germline V gene sequence: CDR1 SGHAT, CDR2 FQNNGV. Sequences were obtained from PBMCs or T cells enriched from blood (not recorded which). The chain carries TRBV11-2 and TRBJ1-2; tentatively, D is TRBD1 (5 bases). This TCR came from a woman aged 18-29 years who had recovered from COVID-19. This CDR3 reads CASSLLSGFDGYTF. As DNA, the CDR3 is TGTGCCAGCAGCTTATTATCAGGGTTTGATGGCTACACCTTC. Looking up the rest from reference TRBV11-2 and TRBJ1-2 gives the full variable domain: EAGVAQSPRYKIIEKRQSVAFWCNPISGHATLYWYQQILGQGPKLLIQFQNNGVVDDSQLPKDRFSAERLKGVDSTLKIQPAKLEDSAVYLCASSLLSGFDGYTFGSGTRLTVV.